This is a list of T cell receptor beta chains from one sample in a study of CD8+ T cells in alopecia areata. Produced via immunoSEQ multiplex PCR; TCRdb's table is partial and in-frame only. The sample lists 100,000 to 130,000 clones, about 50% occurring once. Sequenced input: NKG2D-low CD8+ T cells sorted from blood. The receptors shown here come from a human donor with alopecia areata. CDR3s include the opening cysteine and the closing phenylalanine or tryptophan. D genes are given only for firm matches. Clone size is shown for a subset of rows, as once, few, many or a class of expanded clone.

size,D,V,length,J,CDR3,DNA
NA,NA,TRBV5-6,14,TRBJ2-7,CASSPVPVSDEQYF,TGTGCCAGCAGCCCGGTTCCCGTTTCCGACGAGCAGTACTTC
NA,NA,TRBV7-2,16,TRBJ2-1,CASSLDGRSSYNEQFF,TGTGCCAGCAGCTTAGATGGGCGGAGCTCCTACAATGAGCAGTTCTTC
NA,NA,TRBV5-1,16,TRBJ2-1,CASSLDLGSSYNEQFF,TGCGCCAGCAGCTTGGACCTGGGTAGCTCCTACAATGAGCAGTTCTTC
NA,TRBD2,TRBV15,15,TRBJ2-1,CATTSLGRDDNEQFF,TGTGCCACCACCTCGTTGGGGAGGGACGACAATGAGCAGTTCTTC
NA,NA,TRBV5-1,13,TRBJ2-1,CASSLGAFDEQFF,TGCGCCAGCAGCTTGGGAGCCTTCGATGAGCAGTTCTTC
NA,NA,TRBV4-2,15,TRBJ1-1,CASSQDPGLNPEAFF,TGTGCCAGCAGCCAAGATCCGGGGTTGAACCCTGAAGCTTTCTTT
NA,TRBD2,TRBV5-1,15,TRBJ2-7,CASSPFSGGSYEQYF,TGCGCCAGCAGCCCCTTCTCGGGAGGGAGTTACGAGCAGTACTTC
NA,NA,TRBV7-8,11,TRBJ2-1,CASSPTNEQFF,TGTGCCAGCAGCCCAACGAATGAGCAGTTCTTC
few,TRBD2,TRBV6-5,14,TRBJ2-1,CASSGTSANNEQFF,TGTGCCAGCAGTGGGACTAGCGCTAACAATGAGCAGTTCTTC
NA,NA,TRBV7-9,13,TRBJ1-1,CASSLGLRGEAFF,TGTGCCAGCAGCCTGGGCCTTAGGGGTGAAGCTTTCTTT
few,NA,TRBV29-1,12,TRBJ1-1,CSVEARGPEAFF,TGCAGCGTTGAGGCCAGGGGTCCTGAAGCTTTCTTT
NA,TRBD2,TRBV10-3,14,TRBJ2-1,CAVTSGLRYDEQFF,TGTGCCGTAACTAGCGGGCTTCGATACGATGAGCAGTTCTTC
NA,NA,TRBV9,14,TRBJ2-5,CASSNRVGQETQYF,TGTGCCAGCAGCAACAGGGTGGGTCAAGAGACCCAGTACTTC
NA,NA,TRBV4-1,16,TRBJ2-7,CASSQEDRGSSYEQYF,TGCGCCAGCAGCCAAGAGGATCGTGGCAGCTCCTACGAGCAGTACTTC
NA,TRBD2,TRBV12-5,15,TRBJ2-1,CASAPTSGGYNEQFF,TGTGCTAGTGCCCCGACTAGCGGAGGCTACAATGAGCAGTTCTTC
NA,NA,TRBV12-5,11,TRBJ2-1,CASGLSNEQFF,TGTGCTAGTGGTTTGTCCAATGAGCAGTTCTTC
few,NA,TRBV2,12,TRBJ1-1,CASTKGLTEAFF,TGTGCCAGCACGAAGGGGCTCACTGAAGCTTTCTTT
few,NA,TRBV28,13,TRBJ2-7,CATTQVLSYEQYF,TGTGCCACCACCCAGGTCCTCTCCTACGAGCAGTACTTC
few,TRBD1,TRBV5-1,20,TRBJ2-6,CASSLNLRDRGFSGANVLTF,TGCGCCAGCAGCTTGAACCTCCGGGACAGGGGGTTCTCTGGGGCCAACGTCCTGACTTTC
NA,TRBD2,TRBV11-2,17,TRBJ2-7,CASSLAFSASGGYEQYF,TGTGCCAGCAGCTTAGCATTTTCGGCTAGCGGGGGCTACGAGCAGTACTTC
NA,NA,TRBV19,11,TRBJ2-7,CASSIDGEQYF,TGTGCCAGTAGTATTGACGGCGAGCAGTACTTC
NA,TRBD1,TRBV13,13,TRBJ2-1,CASGTGGRGEQFF,TGTGCCAGTGGGACAGGGGGCAGAGGTGAGCAGTTCTTC
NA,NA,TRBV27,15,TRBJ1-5,CASSFGRGRNQPQHF,TGTGCCAGCAGTTTTGGCAGGGGAAGAAATCAGCCCCAGCATTTT
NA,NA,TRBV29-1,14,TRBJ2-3,CSAENKKSTDTQYF,TGCAGCGCTGAAAACAAAAAAAGCACAGATACGCAGTATTTT
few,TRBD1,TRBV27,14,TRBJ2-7,CASSPGTGGYEQYF,TGTGCCAGCAGCCCCGGGACAGGGGGCTACGAGCAGTACTTC
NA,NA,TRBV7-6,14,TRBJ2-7,CASSLGNVGYEQYF,TGTGCCAGCAGCTTAGGCAATGTTGGGTACGAGCAGTACTTC
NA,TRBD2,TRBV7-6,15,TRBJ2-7,CASSSRLAGGHEQYF,TGTGCCAGCAGCTCCCGACTAGCGGGAGGGCACGAGCAGTACTTC
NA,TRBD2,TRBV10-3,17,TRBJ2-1,CAIGTSGMNFSYNEQFF,TGTGCCATTGGGACTAGCGGCATGAATTTCTCCTACAATGAGCAGTTCTTC
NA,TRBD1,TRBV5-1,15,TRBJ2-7,CASSINWDREYEQYF,TGCGCCAGCAGCATAAATTGGGACAGGGAATACGAGCAGTACTTC
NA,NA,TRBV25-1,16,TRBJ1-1,CASSDTPTGYPTEAFF,TGTGCCAGCAGTGACACCCCTACAGGGTACCCCACTGAAGCTTTCTTT
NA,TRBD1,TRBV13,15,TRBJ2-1,CASSHDREPYNEQFF,TGTGCCAGCAGCCACGACAGGGAGCCCTACAATGAGCAGTTCTTC
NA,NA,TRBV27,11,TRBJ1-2,CASSGVHGYTF,TGTGCCAGCAGTGGGGTACATGGCTACACCTTC
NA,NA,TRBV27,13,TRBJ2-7,CASSPGESYEQYF,TGTGCCAGCAGTCCCGGGGAGTCCTACGAGCAGTACTTC
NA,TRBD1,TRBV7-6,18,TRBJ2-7,CASSLPWSGTGDAYEQYF,TGTGCCAGCAGCTTACCTTGGTCCGGGACAGGCGATGCCTACGAGCAGTACTTC
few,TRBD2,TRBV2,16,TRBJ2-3,CASRPSGRAYSVTQYF,TGTGCCAGCAGGCCCAGCGGGAGGGCCTATTCTGTTACGCAGTATTTT